Presented here are 7 T cell receptor beta chains from one specimen sequenced in a study of blood T cell repertoires in COVID-19. Some clones are missing from TCRdb's copy, which holds only in-frame ones; the method was immunoSEQ multiplex PCR. Found here are a few hundred thousand clones, approximately 82% of them singletons; the top ten hold 3.4%. What was sequenced was peripheral blood. These receptors were collected from a woman between 18 and 29 years old with acute or convalescent COVID-19.

The V and J genes are TRBV30 and TRBJ2-5, with D possibly being TRBD2 (6 bases). CDR1 GTSNPN and CDR2 SVGIG come from the germline V gene (reference sequence). V was cut by 5 bases and J by 5 bases, with 18 bases left in between. This CDR3 region has 14 residues. The CDR3 DNA is TGTGCCTGGGGGAGCGGGCTAGCTCTGGAGACCCAGTACTTC. Translated: CAWGSGLALETQYF.

This chain joins TRBV19 and TRBJ2-2; D is unresolved. The V gene lost 7 bases and the J gene lost 5 bases, with 8 bases spanning the gap. Per the germline V gene, CDR1 is LNHDA and CDR2 is SQIVND (reference sequence). The CDR3 has 12 residues. The CDR3 DNA reads as TGTGCCAGTACCCTCGGGACCGGGGAGCTGTTTTTT. Protein: CASTLGTGELFF.

The chain combines TRBV27 with TRBJ1-2, with 10 bases that match TRBD1. The CDR3 loop spans 17 amino acids. The V and J ends lost 0 bases and 4 bases, in that order; junction bases with no gene match: 8. Germline CDR1 reads MNHEY; CDR2 reads SMNVEV (reference sequence). CDR3 sequence reads: CASSLSMGQGSSYGYTF. CDR3 in DNA: TGTGCCAGCAGTTTATCGATGGGACAGGGGTCGAGCTATGGCTACACCTTC.

The chain carries TRBV6-5 and TRBJ1-4; D might be TRBD1 (5 bases). CDR3 size: 15 residues. Germline V gives CDR1 MNHEY, CDR2 SVGAGI. The V end was cut by 7 bases, the J end by 1 base, with 13 bases between. The CDR3 region has the DNA TGTGCCAGCAAAAGCGGGGGGATAACTAATGAAAAACTGTTTTTT. It codes for CASKSGGITNEKLFF.

The chain joins TRBV2 to TRBJ2-2; TRBD1 aligns across 7 bases. Per germline, CDR1 SNHLY and CDR2 FYNNEI. The CDR3 has 14 amino acids. J lost 0 bases, V lost 7 bases, and 2 bases had no gene match. In DNA, the CDR3 is TGTGCCAGCATTGACAGGGCGAACACCGGGGAGCTGTTTTTT. This codes for CASIDRANTGELFF.

The gene calls are TRBV28 and TRBJ1-4; D may be TRBD1 (6 bases). V lost 6 bases, J lost 10 bases, and 18 bases lay in between. The CDR3 is made up of 14 amino acids. Per germline, CDR1 MDHEN and CDR2 SYDVKM. CDR3 loop: CASRTGTMGRKLFF. CDR3 nucleotides: TGTGCCAGCAGGACCGGGACAATGGGGCGAAAACTGTTTTTT.

The CDR3 nucleotides are TGTGCCAGCAGCCAAGGCGGGACTGCGGGCCAAGAGACCCAGTACTTC. Protein sequence: CASSQGGTAGQETQYF. V usage is TRBV14 and J usage is TRBJ2-5; D is perhaps TRBD2 (6 bases). V was shortened by 1 base and J by 1 base, with 13 bases between the two germline ends. The CDR3 is made up of 16 amino acids. Per germline, CDR1 SGHDN and CDR2 FVKESK.